This passage covers 23 T cell receptor beta chains from one sample sequenced in a study of CD8 T cells in Susac syndrome. Random hexamers were used to reverse transcribe an amount of 0.5 to 1 ug RNA. TCRdb fed the immunoSEQ multiplex PCR reads into MiXCR, producing one record per CDR3 protein. The data show 75,000 to 95,000 distinct CDR3 sequences, 85% to 95% seen once. The specimen was CD8+ T cells from PBMCs. These receptors all come from a human donor with Susac syndrome.

This clonotype was seen once. The rearrangement uses TRBV20-1 and TRBJ2-5; 7 bases map to TRBD1. Trimming cost V 0 bases and J 4 bases; bases outside gene matches: 11. This CDR3 has 16 residues. CDR1 is DFQATT, CDR2 SNEGSKA, per germline (reference sequence). CDR3 nucleotides: TGCAGTGCTAGAGATCTGAGGGGGCAAGGGGCAGAGACCCAGTACTTC. Its protein product is CSARDLRGQGAETQYF.

This chain links TRBV7-9 with TRBJ2-4, with 10 bases aligning to TRBD2. Per germline, CDR1 SEHNR and CDR2 FQNEAQ (reference sequence). CDR3 size: 15 residues. V lost 10 bases to trimming and J lost 0 bases; unmatched junction nucleotides: 6. CDR3 DNA sequence: TGTGCCACAGAGCGGGAGGGCCTAGCCAAAAACATTCAGTACTTC. It translates to CATEREGLAKNIQYF.

V usage is TRBV7-3 and J usage is TRBJ1-5, with D hard to call. The CDR3 is made up of 14 amino acids. Looked up from germline, CDR1 is SGHTA and CDR2 is FQGTGA. The V end was cut by 5 bases, the J end by 3 bases, with 11 bases between. CDR3 region: CASSPARDNQPQHF. CDR3 DNA sequence: TGTGCCAGCAGCCCCGCGCGGGACAATCAGCCCCAGCATTTT.

This sequence joins TRBV2 and TRBJ2-5, with a possible D match to TRBD2 (5 bases). Trimming removed 8 bases from V and 5 bases from J, with 12 bases in between. This CDR3 comprises 12 residues. The germline gives CDR1 SNHLY, CDR2 FYNNEI. In DNA, the CDR3 is TGTGCCAGCCACAGCGGATGGGAGACCCAGTACTTC. This gives the protein CASHSGWETQYF.

This chain links TRBV27 with TRBJ1-1; a possible D gene is TRBD1 (5 bases). The CDR3 extends over 15 amino acids. The V gene lost 4 bases and the J gene lost 0 bases, with 12 bases spanning the gap. Germline V CDR1 and CDR2: MNHEY, SMNVEV (reference sequence). The CDR3 loop is CASSSGGIMNTEAFF. CDR3 DNA: TGTGCCAGCAGTTCCGGGGGAATCATGAACACTGAAGCTTTCTTT.

CDR3 region: CASSPSTGVEAFF. CDR3 DNA: TGCGCCAGCAGCCCGTCGACAGGCGTTGAAGCTTTCTTT. The chain is built from TRBV4-1 and TRBJ1-1; D is possibly TRBD1 (6 bases). Germline CDR1 reads MGHRA; CDR2 reads YSYEKL. The ends were cut back, 4 bases at V and 7 bases at J, with 13 bases in the middle. CDR3 length equals 13 residues.

The chain joins TRBV29-1 to TRBJ2-2; TRBD2 matches at 13 bases. The trim removed 6 bases at V and 8 bases at J, leaving 15 bases unmatched. CDR1 is SQVTM, CDR2 ANQGSEA, per germline. The CDR3 consists of 17 residues. The CDR3 loop reads CSVLGTSGETALGELFF. Here the CDR3 DNA reads TGCAGCGTCCTGGGGACTAGCGGGGAGACCGCTTTAGGGGAGCTGTTTTTT.

J is TRBJ1-6 and V is TRBV10-3; D remains unclear. CDR1 and CDR2 from the germline V gene are ENHRY and SYGVKD. Trimming left V 8 bases short and J 7 bases short, with 15 bases between. The CDR3 spans 14 residues. CDR3 nucleotides: TGTGCCATCTTTGATCCCACCAGGAATTCACCCCTCCACTTT. Amino acids: CAIFDPTRNSPLHF.

The V gene is TRBV5-6, the J gene TRBJ2-7, with 8 positions matching TRBD1. Losses at the gene ends were 3 bases for V and 6 bases for J; bases not matched to a gene: 5. Germline V gives CDR1 SGHDT, CDR2 YYEEEE. The CDR3 is made up of 13 amino acids. CDR3 residues: CASSSDRAREQYF. The CDR3 DNA reads TGTGCCAGCAGCTCGGACAGGGCACGCGAGCAGTACTTC.

The CDR3 sequence: CASDRDRGKNIQYF. The CDR3 nucleotides are TGTGCCAGCGACCGGGACAGGGGAAAAAACATTCAGTACTTC. The chain is built from TRBV21-1 and TRBJ2-4; TRBD1, the table's D call, lacks a check against the DNA. TRBV21-1 is a pseudogene. The CDR3 length is 14 residues.

The J gene is TRBJ2-1, the V gene TRBV4-1, with 9 bases that match TRBD2. The CDR3 totals 17 residues. J lost 9 bases, V lost 0 bases, and 12 bases had no gene match. The V gene's germline CDR1 is MGHRA and CDR2 YSYEKL. CDR3 sequence reads: CASSQDGSGGQIREQFF. The CDR3 DNA reads as TGCGCCAGCAGCCAAGACGGGAGCGGGGGGCAAATTCGTGAGCAGTTCTTC.

This chain joins TRBV20-1 and TRBJ2-7, with 8 bases matching TRBD1. In germline, CDR1 is DFQATT, CDR2 SNEGSKA (reference sequence). The CDR3 is 14 residues long. V lost 6 bases and J lost 3; bases outside the gene matches: 10. CDR3 DNA sequence: TGCAGTGCAAAAGGTGGACAGGGCTACTACGAGCAGTACTTC. It translates to CSAKGGQGYYEQYF.

The chain joins TRBV20-1 to TRBJ2-1, with a weak D call TRBD2 (5 bases). With 6 bases removed from V and 4 bases from J, the gap between germline ends came to 10 bases. This CDR3 region has 12 residues. The germline CDR1 and CDR2 sequences are DFQATT and SNEGSKA (reference sequence). The CDR3, as DNA: TGCAGTGCCCTGGACTTTTACAATGAGCAGTTCTTC. Translated, it gives CSALDFYNEQFF.

The V gene is TRBV28, the J gene TRBJ2-2; D is possibly TRBD2 (5 bases). V was shortened by 3 bases and J by 4 bases, with 12 bases between the two germline ends. This CDR3 contains 15 residues. The germline V gene has CDR1 MDHEN and CDR2 SYDVKM. The CDR3 DNA sequence: TGTGCCAGCAGTTTTTCCCCGGGGAGCACCGGGGAGCTGTTTTTT. This encodes CASSFSPGSTGELFF.

CDR3 sequence: CASSLNGLSSYNEQFF. DNA of the CDR3: TGTGCCAGCAGCTTGAACGGGTTGAGCTCCTACAATGAGCAGTTCTTC. The chain carries TRBV7-2 and TRBJ2-1; D is unresolved. The V and J ends lost 3 bases and 0 bases respectively, with 12 bases between them. The CDR3 is 16 residues long. The germline V gene has CDR1 SGHTA and CDR2 FQGNSA.

The chain uses TRBV20-1 and TRBJ2-2; unclear D gene. The CDR3 length is 14 residues. The germline V gene has CDR1 DFQATT and CDR2 SNEGSKA (reference sequence). Trimming removed 3 bases at V and 0 bases at J, with 8 bases between. The CDR3 loop is CSASSQANTGELFF. The DNA for the CDR3 is TGCAGTGCTAGCTCTCAGGCGAACACCGGGGAGCTGTTTTTT.

The count of this clonotype is one. The genes are TRBV6-5 and TRBJ2-1; D could derive from TRBD1 or TRBD2 (6 bases each). Germline V gives CDR1 MNHEY, CDR2 SVGAGI. Trimming left V 0 bases short and J 2 bases short, with 11 bases between. The CDR3 runs 16 residues. CDR3 DNA sequence: TGTGCCAGCAGTTACTCGAATCGGGGGCCCTACAATGAGCAGTTCTTC. Translated, it gives CASSYSNRGPYNEQFF.

The chain uses TRBV30 and TRBJ2-3; D might be TRBD2 (6 bases). V lost 2 bases to trimming and J lost 1 base, with 13 bases between them. CDR3 size: 15 residues. CDR1 and CDR2 from the germline V gene are GTSNPN and SVGIG (reference sequence). Here the CDR3 DNA reads TGTGCCTGGAGTTGGGCTAGCGTGGGCACAGATACGCAGTATTTT. Protein product: CAWSWASVGTDTQYF. Filled out from reference TRBV30 and TRBJ2-3, the complete variable domain reads SQTIHQWPATLVQPVGSPLSLECTVEGTSNPNLYWYRQAAGRGLQLLFYSVGIGQISSEVPQNLSASRPQDRQFILSSKKLLLSDSGFYLCAWSWASVGTDTQYFGPGTRLTVL.

The rearrangement links TRBV6-6 to TRBJ1-2; no definite D call. CDR1 is MNHNY and CDR2 is SVGAGI in the germline V gene (reference sequence). Trimming left V 4 bases short and J 6 bases short, with 12 bases between. The CDR3 covers 13 residues. The CDR3 is CASSSNQVNGYTF. CDR3 in DNA: TGTGCCAGCAGTTCCAATCAAGTAAATGGCTACACCTTC.

This clonotype was detected only a few times. V is TRBV25-1 and J is TRBJ2-2; D is uncertain. The ends were cut back, 4 bases at V and 0 bases at J, with 3 bases in the middle. This CDR3 contains 13 residues. Germline V CDR1 and CDR2: MGHDK, SYGVNS. The CDR3 sequence is CASSVANTGELFF. The CDR3 coding sequence is TGTGCCAGCAGTGTCGCGAACACCGGGGAGCTGTTTTTT.

This clonotype was counted a single time. V gene TRBV2 combines with J gene TRBJ2-2, with D uncertain. This CDR3 is 15 amino acids long. Germline V gene lookup returns CDR1 SNHLY and CDR2 FYNNEI. V was trimmed by 7 bases and J by 4 bases, leaving 16 bases between them. In DNA form, the CDR3 reads TGTGCCAGCACCCAAGGGCGCGGCCTCACCGGGGAGCTGTTTTTT. It translates to CASTQGRGLTGELFF.

V is TRBV19 and J is TRBJ2-5, with a weak D call TRBD2 (5 bases). The CDR3 extends over 15 amino acids. Trimming took 6 bases from V and 3 from J, leaving 17 bases between them. Germline V gives CDR1 LNHDA, CDR2 SQIVND (reference sequence). CDR3 DNA: TGTGCCAGTAGCCAGCGGCTACAGACCAAAGAGACCCAGTACTTC. Encoded protein: CASSQRLQTKETQYF.

V is TRBV6-1 and J is TRBJ1-4, with 7 bases aligning to TRBD1. CDR1 and CDR2 (germline): MNHNS, SASEGT. The CDR3 is made up of 16 amino acids. V dropped 7 bases and J dropped 6; count of bases not matched to a gene: 14. CDR3 residues: CASTGANRGGDEKLFF. DNA for the CDR3: TGTGCCAGCACTGGCGCCAACAGGGGAGGGGATGAAAAACTGTTTTTT.